This TCR beta chain was sequenced during a study of blood T cell repertoires in COVID-19. The assay was immunoSEQ multiplex PCR, and TCRdb's table has in-frame clones only and misses some. The profile shows over 250,000 clones, approximately 88% of them singletons. The V gene's germline CDR1 is MDHEN and CDR2 SYDVKM. The CDR3 runs to 15 residues. With 6 bases clipped from V and 6 bases from J, the junction kept 11 bases outside the gene matches. The chain employs TRBV28 and TRBJ2-7; 10 positions agree with TRBD1. Sequencing was carried out using peripheral blood. This TCR came from a woman aged 70-85 years with COVID-19, enrolled during active disease. The CDR3 sequence is CASSFYGTGEGEQYF. In nucleotides, the CDR3 is TGTGCCAGCAGCTTCTACGGGACAGGGGAGGGCGAGCAGTACTTC.